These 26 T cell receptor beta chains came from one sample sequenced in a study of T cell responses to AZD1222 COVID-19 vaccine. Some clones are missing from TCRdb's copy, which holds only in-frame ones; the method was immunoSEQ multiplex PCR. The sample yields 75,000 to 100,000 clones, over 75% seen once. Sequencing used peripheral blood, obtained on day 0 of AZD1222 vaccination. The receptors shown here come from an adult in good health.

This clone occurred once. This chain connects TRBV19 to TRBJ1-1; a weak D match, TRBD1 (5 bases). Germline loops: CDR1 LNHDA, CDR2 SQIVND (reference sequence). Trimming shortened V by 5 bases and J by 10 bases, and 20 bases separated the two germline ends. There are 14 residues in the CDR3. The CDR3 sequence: CASSATGTKAVAFF. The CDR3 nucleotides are TGTGCCAGTAGTGCTACCGGGACGAAGGCAGTAGCTTTCTTT.

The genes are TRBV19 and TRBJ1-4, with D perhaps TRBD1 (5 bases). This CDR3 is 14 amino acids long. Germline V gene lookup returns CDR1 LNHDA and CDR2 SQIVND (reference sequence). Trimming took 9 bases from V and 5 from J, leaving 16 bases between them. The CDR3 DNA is TGTGCCAGCTCCCCGGGACGGCGAAATGAAAAACTGTTTTTT. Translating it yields CASSPGRRNEKLFF.

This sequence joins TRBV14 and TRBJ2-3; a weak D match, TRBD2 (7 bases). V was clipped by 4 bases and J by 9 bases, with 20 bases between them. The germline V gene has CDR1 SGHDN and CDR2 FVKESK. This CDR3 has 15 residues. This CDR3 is CASSPLGGGLLTQYF. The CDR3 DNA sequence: TGTGCCAGCAGCCCCTTGGGGGGGGGCCTATTGACGCAGTATTTT.

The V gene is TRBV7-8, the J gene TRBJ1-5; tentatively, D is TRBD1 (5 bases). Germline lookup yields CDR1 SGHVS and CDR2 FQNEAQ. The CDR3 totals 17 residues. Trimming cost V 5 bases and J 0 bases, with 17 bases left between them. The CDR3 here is CASSRSNGGSSNQPQHF. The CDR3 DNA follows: TGTGCCAGCAGCAGATCAAACGGGGGATCTAGCAATCAGCCCCAGCATTTT. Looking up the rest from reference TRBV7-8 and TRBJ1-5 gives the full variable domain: GAGVSQSPRYKVAKRGQDVALRCDPISGHVSLFWYQQALGQGPEFLTYFQNEAQLDKSGLPSDRFFAERPEGSVSTLKIQRTQQEDSAVYLCASSRSNGGSSNQPQHFGDGTRLSIL.

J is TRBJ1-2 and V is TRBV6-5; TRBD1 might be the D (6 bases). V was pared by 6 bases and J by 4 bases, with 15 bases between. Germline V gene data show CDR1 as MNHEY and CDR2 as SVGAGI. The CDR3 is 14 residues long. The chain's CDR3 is CASRAGQRTYGYTF. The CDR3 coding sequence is TGTGCCAGCAGAGCCGGACAGCGAACCTATGGCTACACCTTC.

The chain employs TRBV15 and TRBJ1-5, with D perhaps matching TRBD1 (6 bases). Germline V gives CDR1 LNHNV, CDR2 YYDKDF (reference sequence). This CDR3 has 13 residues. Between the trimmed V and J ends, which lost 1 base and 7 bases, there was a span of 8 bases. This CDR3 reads CATSRVQGQPQHF. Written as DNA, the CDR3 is TGTGCCACCAGCAGAGTACAGGGCCAGCCCCAGCATTTT.

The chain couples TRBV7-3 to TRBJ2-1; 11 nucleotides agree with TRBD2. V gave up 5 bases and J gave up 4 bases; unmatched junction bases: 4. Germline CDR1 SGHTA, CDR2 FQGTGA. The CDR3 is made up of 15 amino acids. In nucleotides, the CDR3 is TGTGCCAGCAGCAACACTAGCGGGGGTTACAATGAGCAGTTCTTC. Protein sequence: CASSNTSGGYNEQFF.

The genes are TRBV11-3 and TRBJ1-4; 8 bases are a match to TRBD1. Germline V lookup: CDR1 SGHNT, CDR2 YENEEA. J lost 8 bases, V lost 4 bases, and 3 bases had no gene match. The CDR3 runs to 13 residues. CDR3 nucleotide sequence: TGTGCCAGCAGCTGGACAGGGTCCGAAAAACTGTTTTTT. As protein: CASSWTGSEKLFF.

The CDR3 sequence: CASSSNRGRYNEQFF. CDR3 nucleotides: TGTGCCAGCAGCTCAAACAGGGGAAGATACAATGAGCAGTTCTTC. The chain uses TRBV7-9 and TRBJ2-1, with 7 bases identical to TRBD1. CDR3 length: 15 amino acids. Trimming cost V 4 bases and J 4 bases; bases outside gene matches: 7. The germline CDR1 and CDR2 sequences are SEHNR and FQNEAQ (reference sequence). The whole variable domain, filled in from reference TRBV7-9 and TRBJ2-1, reads DTGVSQNPRHKITKRGQNVTFRCDPISEHNRLYWYRQTLGQGPEFLTYFQNEAQLEKSRLLSDRFSAERPKGSFSTLEIQRTEQGDSAMYLCASSSNRGRYNEQFFGPGTRLTVL.

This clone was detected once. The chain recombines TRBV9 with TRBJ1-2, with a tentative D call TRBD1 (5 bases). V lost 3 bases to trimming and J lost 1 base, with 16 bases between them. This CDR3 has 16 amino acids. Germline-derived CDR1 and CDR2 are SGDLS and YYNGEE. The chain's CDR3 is CASSGGHRPDNYGYTF. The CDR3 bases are TGTGCCAGCAGCGGAGGACATCGGCCTGATAACTATGGCTACACCTTC.

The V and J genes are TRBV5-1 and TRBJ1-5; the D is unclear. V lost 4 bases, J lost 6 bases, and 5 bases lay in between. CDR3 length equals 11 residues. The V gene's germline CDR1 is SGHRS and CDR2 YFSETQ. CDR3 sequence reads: CASSATQPQHF. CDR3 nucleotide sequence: TGCGCCAGCAGCGCGACTCAGCCCCAGCATTTT.

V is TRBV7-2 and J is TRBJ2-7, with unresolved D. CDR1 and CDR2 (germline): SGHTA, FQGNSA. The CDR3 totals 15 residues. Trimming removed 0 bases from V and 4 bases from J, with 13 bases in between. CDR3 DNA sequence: TGTGCCAGCAGCTTAGCGATGGGTACGGTTTACGAGCAGTACTTC. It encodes CASSLAMGTVYEQYF.

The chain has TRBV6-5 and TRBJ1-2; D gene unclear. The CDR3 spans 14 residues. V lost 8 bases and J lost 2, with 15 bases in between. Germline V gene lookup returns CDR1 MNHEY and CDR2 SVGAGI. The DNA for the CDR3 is TGTGCCAGCTTTACTTTGGCCGGGAACTATGGCTACACCTTC. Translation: CASFTLAGNYGYTF.

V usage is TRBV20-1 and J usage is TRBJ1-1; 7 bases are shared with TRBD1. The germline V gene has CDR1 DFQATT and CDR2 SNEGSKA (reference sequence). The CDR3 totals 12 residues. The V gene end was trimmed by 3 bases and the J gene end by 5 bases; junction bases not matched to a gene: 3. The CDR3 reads CSASDRETEAFF. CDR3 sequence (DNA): TGCAGTGCTAGTGACAGGGAGACTGAAGCTTTCTTT.

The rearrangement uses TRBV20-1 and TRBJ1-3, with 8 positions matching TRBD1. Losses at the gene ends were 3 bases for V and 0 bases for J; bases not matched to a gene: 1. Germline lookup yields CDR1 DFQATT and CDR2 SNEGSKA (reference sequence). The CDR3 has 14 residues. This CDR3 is CSASDRGSGNTIYF. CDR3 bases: TGCAGTGCTAGTGACAGGGGCTCTGGAAACACCATATATTTT.

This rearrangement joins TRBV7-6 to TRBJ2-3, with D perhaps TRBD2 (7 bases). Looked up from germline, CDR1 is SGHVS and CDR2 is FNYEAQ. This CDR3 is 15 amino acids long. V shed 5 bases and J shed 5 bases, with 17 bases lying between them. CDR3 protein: CASSAGGGAIDTQYF. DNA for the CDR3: TGTGCCAGCAGCGCTGGAGGGGGGGCCATAGATACGCAGTATTTT.

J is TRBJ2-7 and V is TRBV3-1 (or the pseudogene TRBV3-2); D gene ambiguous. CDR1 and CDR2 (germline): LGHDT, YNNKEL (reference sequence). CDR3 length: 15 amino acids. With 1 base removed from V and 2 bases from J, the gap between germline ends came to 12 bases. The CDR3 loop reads CASSQGGSTPYEQYF. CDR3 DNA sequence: TGTGCCAGCAGCCAAGGAGGTAGCACCCCCTACGAGCAGTACTTC.

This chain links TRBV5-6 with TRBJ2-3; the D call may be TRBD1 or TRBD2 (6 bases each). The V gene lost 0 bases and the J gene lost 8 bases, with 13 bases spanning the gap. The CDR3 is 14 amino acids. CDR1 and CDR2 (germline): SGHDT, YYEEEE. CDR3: CASSLAWGAGTQYF. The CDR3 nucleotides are TGTGCCAGCAGCTTGGCTTGGGGGGCGGGTACGCAGTATTTT.

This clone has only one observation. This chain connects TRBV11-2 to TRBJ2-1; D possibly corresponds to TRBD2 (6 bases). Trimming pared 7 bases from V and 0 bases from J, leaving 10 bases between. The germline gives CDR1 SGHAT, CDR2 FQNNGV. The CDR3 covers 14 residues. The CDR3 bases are TGTGCCAGCACCCGGGACTTCTCCTACAATGAGCAGTTCTTC. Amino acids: CASTRDFSYNEQFF.

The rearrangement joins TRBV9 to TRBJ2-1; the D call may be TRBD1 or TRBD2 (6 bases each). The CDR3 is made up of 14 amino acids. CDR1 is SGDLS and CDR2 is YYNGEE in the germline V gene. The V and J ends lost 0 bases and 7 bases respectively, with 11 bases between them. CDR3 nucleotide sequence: TGTGCCAGCAGCGTAGCGGGGGCAGGGAATGAGCAGTTCTTC. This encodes CASSVAGAGNEQFF.

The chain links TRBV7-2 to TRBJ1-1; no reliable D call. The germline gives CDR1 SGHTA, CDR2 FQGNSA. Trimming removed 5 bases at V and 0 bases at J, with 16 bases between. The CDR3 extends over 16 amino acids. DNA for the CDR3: TGTGCCAGCAGCCTTAGACCCCCCATCATGAACACTGAAGCTTTCTTT. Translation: CASSLRPPIMNTEAFF.

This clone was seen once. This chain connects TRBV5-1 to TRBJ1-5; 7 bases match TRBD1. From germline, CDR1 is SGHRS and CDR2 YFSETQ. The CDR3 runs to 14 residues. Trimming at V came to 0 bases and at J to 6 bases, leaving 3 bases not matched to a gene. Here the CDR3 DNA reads TGCGCCAGCAGCTTGGACAGGGGCGGTCAGCCCCAGCATTTT. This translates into CASSLDRGGQPQHF.

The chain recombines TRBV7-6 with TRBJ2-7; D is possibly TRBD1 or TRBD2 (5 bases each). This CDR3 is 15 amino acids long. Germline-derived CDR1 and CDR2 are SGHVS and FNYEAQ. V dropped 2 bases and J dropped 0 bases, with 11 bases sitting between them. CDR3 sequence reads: CASSLSPGSSYEQYF. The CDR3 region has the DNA TGTGCCAGCAGCTTAAGTCCAGGGAGCTCCTACGAGCAGTACTTC.

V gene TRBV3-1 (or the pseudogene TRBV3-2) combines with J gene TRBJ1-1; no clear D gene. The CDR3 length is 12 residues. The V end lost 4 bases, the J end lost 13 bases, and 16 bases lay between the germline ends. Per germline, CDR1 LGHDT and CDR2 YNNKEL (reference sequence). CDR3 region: CASSPRTVAGFF. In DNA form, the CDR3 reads TGTGCCAGCAGCCCAAGGACGGTAGCAGGTTTCTTT.

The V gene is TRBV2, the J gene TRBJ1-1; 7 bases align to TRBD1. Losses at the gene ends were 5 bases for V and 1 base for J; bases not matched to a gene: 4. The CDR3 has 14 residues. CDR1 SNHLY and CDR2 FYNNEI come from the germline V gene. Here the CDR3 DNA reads TGTGCCAGCAGTCGCGGACAGGAGAACACTGAAGCTTTCTTT. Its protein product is CASSRGQENTEAFF.

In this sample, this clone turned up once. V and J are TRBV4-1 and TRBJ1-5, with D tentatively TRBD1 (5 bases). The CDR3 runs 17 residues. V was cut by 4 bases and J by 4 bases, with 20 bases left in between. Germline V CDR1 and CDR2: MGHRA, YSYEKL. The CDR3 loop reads CASSPGAREKLNQPQHF. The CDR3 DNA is TGCGCCAGCAGCCCTGGGGCCAGGGAGAAGCTAAATCAGCCCCAGCATTTT.